The next 24 T cell receptor beta chains were all read from a single sample in a study of CD8+CD57+ T cells in acquired aplastic anemia. The use of genomic DNA as template underpinned the TCR beta VDJ and CDR3 profiling. From the reads, TCRdb called clonotypes with MiXCR, one entry per CDR3 protein. Of 60,000 or so distinct CDR3 sequences in the sample, about 54% were seen once. The sequencing sample was made of sorted CD4+, CD8+, or CD8+CD57+ T cells (not recorded which) from PBMCs. These receptors were taken from a human donor in good health, serving as a control.

This clonotype showed up many times. Because the CDR3's place on the DNA is in doubt, the DNA is left out and the CDR3 is given as listed by TCRdb. The gene calls are TRBV7-9 and TRBJ2-2. Germline CDR1 SEHNR, CDR2 FQNEAQ (reference sequence). The CDR3 is 15 amino acids in total, end residues counted. CDR3 region: CASSLVERRAGELFF.

CDR3 protein: CATSSAPEGQETQYF. CDR3 DNA: TGTGCCACCAGCAGTGCCCCCGAGGGTCAAGAGACCCAGTACTTC. The chain is built from TRBV15 and TRBJ2-5, with TRBD2 as a possible D gene (5 bases). V was cut by 3 bases and J by 2 bases, with 13 bases left in between. CDR1 LNHNV and CDR2 YYDKDF come from the germline V gene (reference sequence). The CDR3 sequence is 15 residues long.

The V gene is TRBV15, the J gene TRBJ2-5; a weak D match, TRBD1 (5 bases). Germline CDR1 and CDR2: LNHNV and YYDKDF (reference sequence). The CDR3 is made up of 16 amino acids. Trimming pared 0 bases from V and 5 bases from J, leaving 16 bases between. The CDR3 bases are TGTGCCACCAGCAGAGATCCGTTAGGGGTGAGGGAGACCCAGTACTTC. Encoded protein: CATSRDPLGVRETQYF.

This clonotype was seen many times. Being one base from a much bigger clone, this may be a read error. The chain recombines TRBV19 with TRBJ1-6, with TRBD1 identical over 7 bases. After removal of 4 bases from V and 15 bases from J, the junction contained 6 bases not matched to a gene. Germline CDR1 and CDR2: LNHDA and SQIVND (reference sequence). There are 12 residues in the CDR3. Written as DNA, the CDR3 is TGTGCCAGTAGTACTCAGGGGGAACGCCTCCACTTT. This gives the protein CASSTQGERLHF.

By share, this clonotype ranks as medium-sized. The rearrangement joins TRBV7-8 to TRBJ1-2; D is unclear. The CDR3 has 13 amino acids. Germline V lookup: CDR1 SGHVS, CDR2 FQNEAQ. V lost 3 bases, J lost 3 bases, and 8 bases lay in between. The CDR3 loop reads CASSFRQYYGYTF. The CDR3 region has the DNA TGTGCCAGCAGCTTCCGGCAGTACTATGGCTACACCTTC.

Regarding this clonotype: Because it lacks the conserved phenylalanine or tryptophan at the end, this CDR3 is likely a read error. The rearrangement links TRBV11-3 to TRBJ2-7; the D is unclear. Looked up from germline, CDR1 is SGHNT and CDR2 is YENEEA. Trimming took 3 bases from V and 0 from J, leaving 9 bases between them. There are 14 residues in the CDR3. CDR3 nucleotide sequence: TGTGCCAGCAGCTTTCAAATCAGCTCCTACGAGCAGTACTCC. Protein: CASSFQISSYEQYS.

The rearrangement uses TRBV15 and TRBJ2-1, with D unclear. This CDR3 contains 16 residues. Germline-derived CDR1 and CDR2 are LNHNV and YYDKDF (reference sequence). Trimming pared 0 bases from V and 7 bases from J, leaving 16 bases between. The CDR3 DNA is TGTGCCACCAGCAGAGACCCGGTTGTTAGTGGTAATGAGCAGTTCTTC. It specifies CATSRDPVVSGNEQFF.

The V call is TRBV19, the J call TRBJ2-7, with D hard to call. The germline gives CDR1 LNHDA, CDR2 SQIVND (reference sequence). Trimming left V 9 bases short and J 6 bases short, with 12 bases between. This CDR3 comprises 11 residues. The CDR3 bases are TGTGCCAGCCAAAGATTCGGCGAGCAGTACTTC. This translates into CASQRFGEQYF.

V usage is TRBV6-2 or TRBV6-3 and J usage is TRBJ1-6; D perhaps matches TRBD1 (5 bases). V lost 6 bases to trimming and J lost 5 bases, with 11 bases between them. The CDR3 totals 14 residues. From germline, CDR1 is MNHEY and CDR2 SVGEGT. CDR3 residues: CASRRGGDNSPLHF. DNA of the CDR3: TGTGCCAGCAGACGGGGGGGGGATAATTCACCCCTCCACTTT.

This clonotype was detected ten times or more. V and J are TRBV6-5 and TRBJ1-4, with D unclear. V lost 0 bases, J lost 6 bases, and 5 bases lay in between. Germline-derived CDR1 and CDR2 are MNHEY and SVGAGI. The CDR3 is 13 amino acids. The CDR3 coding sequence is TGTGCCAGCAGTTACTCAGGGTATGAAAAACTGTTTTTT. It codes for CASSYSGYEKLFF.

The J gene is TRBJ1-2, the V gene TRBV6-5; D remains unclear. There are 14 residues in the CDR3. The germline V and J ends were trimmed by 0 bases and 4 bases, with 9 bases remaining between them. Germline CDR1 MNHEY, CDR2 SVGAGI. CDR3 in amino acids: CASSYSPQAYGYTF. The CDR3 coding sequence is TGTGCCAGCAGTTACTCCCCCCAGGCCTATGGCTACACCTTC.

V gene TRBV19 combines with J gene TRBJ1-5; D is perhaps TRBD1 (5 bases). V lost 7 bases, J lost 5 bases, and 15 bases lay in between. This CDR3 has 14 amino acids. Germline CDR1 is LNHDA and CDR2 is SQIVND (reference sequence). The CDR3 nucleotides are TGTGCCAGTACCTATGGAGGCAGGGATCAGCCCCAGCATTTT. This sequence encodes CASTYGGRDQPQHF.

The rearrangement uses TRBV15 and TRBJ1-2, with 8 bases aligning to TRBD1. Germline V gene lookup returns CDR1 LNHNV and CDR2 YYDKDF (reference sequence). The CDR3 is 15 residues long. J gave up 6 bases and V 0 bases, and 6 bases lay outside the gene matches. CDR3 nucleotide sequence: TGTGCCACCAGCAGAGATCGGGCAGGGGGCAATGGCTACACCTTC. It codes for CATSRDRAGGNGYTF.

The sample holds many counts of this clonotype. The V gene is TRBV6-5, the J gene TRBJ1-1; unclear D gene. This CDR3 is 13 amino acids long. V lost 2 bases, J lost 0 bases, and 4 bases lay in between. The germline V gene has CDR1 MNHEY and CDR2 SVGAGI. CDR3 sequence (DNA): TGTGCCAGCAGTTACGAGATGAACACTGAAGCTTTCTTT. The encoded protein is CASSYEMNTEAFF.

The chain uses TRBV9 and TRBJ1-6; D may be TRBD1 (5 bases). The V end was cut by 5 bases, the J end by 7 bases, with 13 bases between. This CDR3 is 14 amino acids long. Germline CDR1 reads SGDLS; CDR2 reads YYNGEE. The CDR3 DNA follows: TGTGCCAGCAGAGCCGGGACCGTCAATTCACCCCTCCACTTT. The encoded protein is CASRAGTVNSPLHF.

There are a few counts of this clonotype. The chain has TRBV30 and TRBJ1-3; D perhaps matches TRBD1 (5 bases). Germline V gene lookup returns CDR1 GTSNPN and CDR2 SVGIG (reference sequence). V was clipped by 3 bases and J by 0 bases, with 12 bases between them. The length of the CDR3 is 15 residues. Here the CDR3 DNA reads TGTGCCTGGAGCCCCGGGGACTACTCTGGAAACACCATATATTTT. This sequence encodes CAWSPGDYSGNTIYF.

This clonotype was detected ten times or more. The chain links TRBV6-5 to TRBJ2-1; maybe TRBD1 (6 bases). Germline loops: CDR1 MNHEY, CDR2 SVGAGI. The V end lost 4 bases, the J end lost 1 base, and 8 bases lay between the germline ends. The CDR3 totals 14 residues. CDR3 bases: TGTGCCAGCAGTTCTCAGGGGTCCTACAATGAGCAGTTCTTC. Amino acid sequence: CASSSQGSYNEQFF.

By frequency in the sample, this clonotype is medium-sized (0.01 to 0.1%). The rearrangement joins TRBV24-1 to TRBJ2-7; D gene unclear. The V gene lost 9 bases and the J gene lost 1 base, with 15 bases spanning the gap. CDR3 length: 14 residues. The germline CDR1 and CDR2 sequences are KGHDR and SFDVKD. The CDR3 protein is CATAVELKSYEQYF. DNA of the CDR3: TGTGCCACCGCCGTGGAACTAAAATCCTACGAGCAGTACTTC.

This clonotype was picked up many times. The V gene is TRBV12-3 or TRBV12-4, the J gene TRBJ2-7, with D perhaps matching TRBD2 (5 bases). The ends were cut back, 1 base at V and 5 bases at J, with 9 bases in the middle. The CDR3 is 13 amino acids. This CDR3 reads CASSLGPRDEQYF. The CDR3 region has the DNA TGTGCCAGCAGTTTAGGCCCGAGGGACGAGCAGTACTTC.

The rearrangement links TRBV20-1 to TRBJ1-1; a weak D match, TRBD1 (5 bases). Trimming took 5 bases from V and 4 from J, leaving 14 bases between them. The germline CDR1 and CDR2 sequences are DFQATT and SNEGSKA (reference sequence). The CDR3 has 13 residues. For the CDR3, the DNA is TGCAGTGCTCCTGGGACGCTAAGCACTGAAGCTTTCTTT. Translated, it gives CSAPGTLSTEAFF.

Of note for this clonotype: This clone may be a read error of a much larger clone one base away. The chain links TRBV28 to TRBJ1-2; no firm D call. Trimming took off 3 bases at V and 4 bases at J, with 9 bases between the two ends. This CDR3 has 13 residues. Germline CDR1 and CDR2: MDHEN and SYDVKM. The CDR3 DNA follows: TGTGCCAGCAGTTTGCAGAGCTTCTATGGCTACACCTTC. Translated, it gives CASSLQSFYGYTF.

This clonotype is labeled medium-sized. The chain is built from TRBV29-1 and TRBJ2-1; no clear D. V lost 7 bases to trimming and J lost 5 bases, with 9 bases between them. From germline, CDR1 is SQVTM and CDR2 ANQGSEA. The CDR3 covers 11 residues. In nucleotides, the CDR3 is TGCAGCGGGACCCGGGACAATGAGCAGTTCTTC. Amino acid sequence: CSGTRDNEQFF.

To note about this clonotype: Its ends do not fully match the called genes, so a read error is possible. The V call is TRBV15, the J call TRBJ1-1, with D possibly matching TRBD1 (5 bases). Germline V gene lookup returns CDR1 LNHNV and CDR2 YYDKDF (reference sequence). The CDR3 is made up of 15 amino acids. CDR3: CATSSEQGYGTEAFF. The CDR3 DNA sequence: TGTGCTACCAGCAGTGAGCAGGGCTATGGGACTGAAGCTTTCTTT.

This clonotype was seen a single time. The chain combines TRBV19 with TRBJ1-2; D perhaps matches TRBD1 (6 bases). CDR3 length equals 13 residues. CDR1 is LNHDA and CDR2 is SQIVND in the germline V gene (reference sequence). The V and J ends lost 6 bases and 12 bases respectively, with 20 bases between them. The CDR3 sequence is CASSPPDSAGNTF. DNA for the CDR3: TGTGCCAGTAGCCCACCGGACAGCGCTGGAAACACCTTC.